This paragraph covers one T cell receptor beta chain sequence. Sample time point: newly diagnosed GD, antithyroid drugs for less than 3 months. From RNA extracted from PBMCs, the TCR library was made. Researchers made TCR beta libraries by using iRepertoire HTBI primers and running Arm-PCR on CDR3 regions. TCRdb re-derived calls from the multiplex PCR reads in MiXCR, one entry per CDR3 protein. In the table there are approximately 540,000 distinct CDR3 sequences, 9.5% to 15% of which are singletons. This record belongs to a study of regulatory T cells in long-lasting Graves disease. V was shortened by 2 bases and J by 0 bases, with 10 bases between the two germline ends. The CDR3 extends over 15 amino acids. Germline V gene lookup returns CDR1 DFQATT and CDR2 SNEGSKA (reference sequence). The same data also went into a second study, on T cells in Graves' hyperthyroidism and ophthalmopathy. That paper states: Initially, a first-round RT-PCR of the TCR CDR3 employed the HTBI primer set.

The origin of this receptor is a woman aged 30 to 39 with Graves disease. V usage is TRBV20-1 and J usage is TRBJ2-2; D gene unclear. Sequenced here: peripheral blood mononuclear cells (PBMCs), sampled at new diagnosis, from a patient treated with antithyroid drugs. The CDR3 DNA sequence: TGCAGTGCTAGACAAAGGGTTGCGAACACCGGGGAGCTGTTTTTT. Its protein product is CSARQRVANTGELFF.